Each of the 30 T cell receptor beta chains below was sequenced from the same sample in a study of blood T cell repertoires in COVID-19. Here immunoSEQ multiplex PCR was the method, and the copy in TCRdb shows in-frame clones only, minus some. The repertoire holds about 370,000 clones, roughly nine tenths seen once, with around 3% in the top ten. Material: peripheral blood. All receptors derive from a woman aged 30 to 39 with COVID-19, enrolled during active disease.

The chain combines TRBV28 with TRBJ1-6, with 9 bases aligning to TRBD1. V gave up 4 bases and J gave up 7 bases; unmatched junction bases: 2. CDR3 length: 14 residues. CDR1 is MDHEN and CDR2 is SYDVKM in the germline V gene. The CDR3, as DNA: TGTGCCAGCAGTTGGGACAGGGAGAATTCACCCCTCCACTTT. The encoded protein is CASSWDRENSPLHF.

The chain recombines TRBV5-5 with TRBJ1-2, with 10 bases lining up with TRBD1. The V and J ends lost 3 bases and 8 bases, in that order; junction bases with no gene match: 13. This CDR3 has 16 amino acids. Germline-derived CDR1 and CDR2 are SGHKS and YYEKEE (reference sequence). The CDR3 DNA is TGTGCCAGCAGCTCTTCCACCGGGACAGGGGAGGGAGGCTACACCTTC. Translation: CASSSSTGTGEGGYTF.

This clone was observed once. The chain joins TRBV6-4 to TRBJ1-2; 10 bases are a match to TRBD1. J gave up 5 bases and V 8 bases, and 2 bases lay outside the gene matches. Germline CDR1 MRHNA, CDR2 SNTAGT. The CDR3 has 12 amino acids. CDR3 sequence: CASWTGGYGYTF. The CDR3 nucleotides read TGTGCCAGCTGGACAGGGGGTTATGGCTACACCTTC.

The rearrangement joins TRBV9 to TRBJ1-3, with a possible D match to TRBD1 (5 bases). CDR1 and CDR2 from the germline V gene are SGDLS and YYNGEE. The CDR3 loop spans 17 amino acids. Trimming removed 4 bases from V and 0 bases from J, with 17 bases in between. The CDR3 region is CASSNGGGVSSGNTIYF. CDR3 nucleotides: TGTGCCAGCAGCAACGGGGGTGGGGTGAGCTCTGGAAACACCATATATTTT.

V is TRBV7-8 and J is TRBJ2-7, with D unresolved. Trimming took 1 base from V and 4 from J, leaving 11 bases between them. This CDR3 region has 14 residues. Germline assignment: CDR1 SGHVS and CDR2 FQNEAQ. The CDR3 spells CASSLGASQYEQYF. For the CDR3, the DNA is TGTGCCAGCAGCTTAGGGGCAAGCCAATACGAGCAGTACTTC.

V gene TRBV6-2 or TRBV6-3 combines with J gene TRBJ2-5; weak D call: TRBD1 (5 bases). Germline V gives CDR1 MNHEY, CDR2 SVGEGT. With 2 bases removed from V and 7 bases from J, the gap between germline ends came to 14 bases. This CDR3 comprises 14 residues. As DNA, the CDR3 is TGTGCCAGCAGTTACGCTGCAGGGCGAGTGACCCAGTACTTC. Translated: CASSYAAGRVTQYF.

V and J are TRBV28 and TRBJ2-5; TRBD2 might be the D (7 bases). The ends were cut back, 6 bases at V and 1 base at J, with 15 bases in the middle. The germline CDR1 and CDR2 sequences are MDHEN and SYDVKM. The CDR3 runs 15 residues. The CDR3 region has the DNA TGTGCCAGCAGCCTAGGGGGGGGGATCCAAGAGACCCAGTACTTC. This encodes CASSLGGGIQETQYF.

V usage is TRBV9 and J usage is TRBJ2-3; 8 nucleotides line up with TRBD1. With V trimmed by 8 bases and J by 4 bases, 12 bases remained unmatched. Looked up from germline, CDR1 is SGDLS and CDR2 is YYNGEE. The CDR3 has 15 amino acids. CDR3 sequence reads: CASGQGQPGADTQYF. The CDR3 DNA sequence: TGTGCCAGTGGACAGGGACAGCCAGGGGCAGATACGCAGTATTTT.

The chain links TRBV28 to TRBJ2-7, with TRBD1 matching over 8 bases. CDR1 and CDR2 from the germline V gene are MDHEN and SYDVKM. There are 13 residues in the CDR3. The V gene end was trimmed by 3 bases and the J gene end by 3 bases; junction bases not matched to a gene: 1. The CDR3 DNA follows: TGTGCCAGCAGTTTCACAGGGGGCTACGAGCAGTACTTC. This translates into CASSFTGGYEQYF.

This chain uses TRBV6-5 with TRBJ1-1, with 7 positions matching TRBD1. The germline V gene has CDR1 MNHEY and CDR2 SVGAGI. V dropped 5 bases and J dropped 7; count of bases not matched to a gene: 7. This CDR3 comprises 13 residues. In nucleotides, the CDR3 is TGTGCCAGCAGTAGCGACAGGGCGGTTGAAGCTTTCTTT. Translation gives CASSSDRAVEAFF.

This clone was seen once. The V call is TRBV4-3, the J call TRBJ1-6, with D possibly matching TRBD1 (5 bases). Trimming shortened V by 0 bases and J by 0 bases, and 21 bases separated the two germline ends. In germline, CDR1 is LGHNA, CDR2 YSLEER. The CDR3 spans 21 residues. This CDR3 reads CASSQDIIGPATGSYNSPLHF. For the CDR3, the DNA is TGCGCCAGCAGCCAAGATATAATAGGACCCGCCACAGGCTCCTATAATTCACCCCTCCACTTT.

This clone was found a few times. CDR3 sequence reads: CASSWGTFGGYTF. CDR3 sequence (DNA): TGTGCCAGCAGTTGGGGGACTTTCGGGGGCTACACCTTC. The genes are TRBV5-4 and TRBJ1-2, with a weak D call TRBD1 (5 bases). Deletions cut 5 bases from V and 8 bases from J, with 16 bases between. Germline V CDR1 and CDR2: SGHNT, YYREEE (reference sequence). This CDR3 has 13 amino acids. Variable domain in full (rest from reference TRBV5-4 and TRBJ1-2): ETGVTQSPTHLIKTRGQQVTLRCSSQSGHNTVSWYQQALGQGPQFIFQYYREEENGRGNFPPRFSGLQFPNYSSELNVNALELDDSALYLCASSWGTFGGYTFGSGTRLTVV.

This clone is a singleton in its sample. V gene TRBV6-2 or TRBV6-3 combines with J gene TRBJ2-3; 9 positions agree with TRBD2. Germline V gene data show CDR1 as MNHEY and CDR2 as SVGEGT. The J segment lost 0 bases and the V segment lost 2 bases, leaving 18 bases of the junction unmatched. The CDR3 is 21 residues long. The CDR3 DNA reads as TGTGCCAGCAGTTACAATCCTTGGGGGACTAGCCATTCTCTAAGCACAGATACGCAGTATTTT. It encodes CASSYNPWGTSHSLSTDTQYF.

The chain employs TRBV19 and TRBJ2-1, with 8 bases identical to TRBD1. The germline gives CDR1 LNHDA, CDR2 SQIVND (reference sequence). The CDR3 has 14 amino acids. The V segment lost 6 bases and the J segment 6 bases; nucleotides outside the gene matches: 7. The CDR3 region has the DNA TGTGCCAGTAGACAGGGGGGTTCCACCAATGAGCAGTTCTTC. Its translation is CASRQGGSTNEQFF.

A remark on this clone: Sequence at one end of the junction differs from germline and may be a read error. J is TRBJ2-2 and V is TRBV7-7; the D gene is possibly TRBD2 (5 bases). CDR3 length: 15 amino acids. CDR1 is SSHAT and CDR2 is FNYEAQ in the germline V gene (reference sequence). The CDR3 spells CASSFVPGDAGELFF. The DNA of the CDR3 is TGTGCTAGCAGCTTCGTCCCCGGGGATGCCGGGGAGCTGTTTTTT. Full variable domain (rest looked up from reference TRBV7-7 and TRBJ2-2): GAGVSQSPRYKVTKRGQDVTLRCDPISSHATLYWYQQALGQGPEFLTYFNYEAQPDKSGLPSDRFSAERPEGSISTLTIQRTEQRDSAMYRCASSFVPGDAGELFFGEGSRLTVL.

The rearrangement uses TRBV7-2 and TRBJ1-5; maybe TRBD1 (6 bases). CDR3 size: 16 residues. With 5 bases removed from V and 2 bases from J, the gap between germline ends came to 16 bases. CDR1 and CDR2 (germline): SGHTA, FQGNSA. CDR3 sequence: CASSPGAGMGNQPQHF. The CDR3 nucleotides read TGTGCCAGCAGCCCAGGGGCAGGGATGGGCAATCAGCCCCAGCATTTT.

The V gene is TRBV19, the J gene TRBJ2-5, with TRBD1 matching over 7 bases. CDR1 is LNHDA and CDR2 is SQIVND in the germline V gene (reference sequence). Trimming cost V 8 bases and J 2 bases; bases outside gene matches: 5. The CDR3 runs 13 residues. In DNA, the CDR3 is TGTGCCAGTGGTAGGACAGGTCAAGAGACCCAGTACTTC. Encoded protein: CASGRTGQETQYF.

The gene calls are TRBV11-3 and TRBJ2-1; possible D gene TRBD2, 5 bases. Per germline, CDR1 SGHNT and CDR2 YENEEA. V dropped 4 bases and J dropped 0 bases, with 16 bases sitting between them. The CDR3 extends over 17 amino acids. The chain's CDR3 is CASSSQAAAFSYNEQFF. The CDR3 DNA sequence: TGTGCCAGCAGCTCACAAGCAGCGGCCTTCTCCTACAATGAGCAGTTCTTC.

The chain recombines TRBV30 with TRBJ1-2; 7 bases align to TRBD1. The trim removed 4 bases at V and 7 bases at J, leaving 15 bases unmatched. The CDR3 length is 15 residues. The germline V gene encodes CDR1 GTSNPN and CDR2 SVGIG (reference sequence). Here the CDR3 reads CAWKGPGRGLFGYTF. CDR3 in DNA: TGTGCCTGGAAAGGGCCCGGCAGGGGGTTGTTTGGCTACACCTTC.

V gene TRBV3-1 (or the pseudogene TRBV3-2) combines with J gene TRBJ2-3; D perhaps matches TRBD1 (6 bases). CDR3 size: 15 residues. Per germline, CDR1 LGHDT and CDR2 YNNKEL (reference sequence). V gave up 1 base and J gave up 4 bases, with 12 bases separating them. In DNA, the CDR3 is TGTGCCAGCAGCCAAGGATGGGACACCCCAGATACGCAGTATTTT. The encoded protein is CASSQGWDTPDTQYF.

The chain recombines TRBV30 with TRBJ1-2; D remains ambiguous. V shed 7 bases and J shed 6 bases, with 18 bases lying between them. Germline assignment: CDR1 GTSNPN and CDR2 SVGIG (reference sequence). This CDR3 contains 13 residues. CDR3 in DNA: TGTGCCTCAACCACGGGAGCTTTCAATGGCTACACCTTC. Amino acids: CASTTGAFNGYTF.

For the CDR3, the DNA is TGTGCCAGCAGCCGAGGGAGGGCCCGCTCCGACGGTGGCTACACCTTC. Encoded protein: CASSRGRARSDGGYTF. The V gene is TRBV14, the J gene TRBJ1-2; D is undetermined. Trimming removed 4 bases from V and 7 bases from J, with 22 bases in between. The CDR3 is 16 amino acids. Germline V CDR1 and CDR2: SGHDN, FVKESK.

The chain joins TRBV10-2 to TRBJ2-1, with 10 bases that match TRBD1. V was pared by 6 bases and J by 7 bases, with 12 bases of the junction left unmatched. Germline V lookup: CDR1 WSHSY, CDR2 SAAADI. This CDR3 region has 16 residues. This chain's CDR3 is CASRILRQGARNEQFF. The DNA of the CDR3 is TGCGCCAGCAGAATACTCAGACAGGGGGCGAGGAATGAGCAGTTCTTC.

This chain uses TRBV29-1 with TRBJ1-1; D gene unclear. CDR1 SQVTM and CDR2 ANQGSEA come from the germline V gene. With 4 bases removed from V and 5 bases from J, the gap between germline ends came to 14 bases. CDR3 length equals 13 residues. CDR3: CSVGGRGVTEAFF. The CDR3 DNA sequence: TGCAGCGTTGGAGGTAGAGGCGTTACTGAAGCTTTCTTT.

The chain has TRBV3-1 (or the pseudogene TRBV3-2) and TRBJ1-5, with 9 bases fitting TRBD1. There are 16 residues in the CDR3. V dropped 1 base and J dropped 2; count of bases not matched to a gene: 3. The germline V gene encodes CDR1 LGHDT and CDR2 YNNKEL (reference sequence). CDR3 sequence (DNA): TGTGCCAGCAGCCAAGGTAGGGACAGGGGCAATCAGCCCCAGCATTTT. It encodes CASSQGRDRGNQPQHF.

The J gene is TRBJ2-7, the V gene TRBV10-1; 9 nucleotides align to TRBD1. The CDR3 length is 17 residues. V lost 3 bases to trimming and J lost 4 bases; unmatched junction nucleotides: 13. Germline-derived CDR1 and CDR2 are WNHNN and SYGVQD (reference sequence). The DNA of the CDR3 is TGCGCCAGCAGTGACCAGGGGACCCTGACAGGGGGTTACGAGCAGTACGTC. It yields the protein CASSDQGTLTGGYEQYV.

The chain couples TRBV6-5 to TRBJ1-1; D gene uncertain. The CDR3 is 13 residues long. CDR1 and CDR2 from the germline V gene are MNHEY and SVGAGI. Trimming stripped 8 bases from V and 1 base from J, with 11 bases between. The DNA of the CDR3 is TGTGCCAGCCGGTTGTATCAGAACACTGAAGCTTTCTTT. Translated, it gives CASRLYQNTEAFF.

This clone occurred once. This chain links TRBV6-5 with TRBJ1-6; tentative D call: TRBD1 (6 bases). In germline, CDR1 is MNHEY, CDR2 SVGAGI. Trimming left V 4 bases short and J 2 bases short, with 12 bases between. CDR3 length equals 16 residues. The CDR3 DNA follows: TGTGCCAGCAGTTTAGAAGGACAGACCTATAATTCACCCCTCCACTTT. Translated, it gives CASSLEGQTYNSPLHF.

V and J are TRBV6-5 and TRBJ1-2, with D possibly TRBD1 on 5 matching bases. The CDR3 covers 15 residues. V shed 2 bases and J shed 5 bases, with 15 bases lying between them. Germline loops: CDR1 MNHEY, CDR2 SVGAGI. The CDR3 loop reads CASSYNPGRKYGYTF. CDR3 nucleotides: TGTGCCAGCAGTTACAACCCAGGGCGAAAATATGGCTACACCTTC.

The gene calls are TRBV27 and TRBJ1-5; TRBD1 matches 7 bases. The germline V gene has CDR1 MNHEY and CDR2 SMNVEV (reference sequence). CDR3 size: 15 residues. V shed 8 bases, J shed 0 bases, and the junction held 7 bases outside the gene matches. The CDR3 bases are TGTGCCAGCGCGGCGGGACAGCATAGCAATCAGCCCCAGCATTTT. Translating it yields CASAAGQHSNQPQHF.